These 28 T cell receptor beta chains were all obtained from the same sample, sequenced in a study of blood T cell repertoires in COVID-19. TCRdb keeps only in-frame clones here, not all; method: immunoSEQ multiplex PCR. The sample has about 420,000 clones, around 90% seen once. The sample consisted of peripheral blood. These receptor sequences come from a man between 18 and 29 years old with COVID-19, enrolled during active disease.

V usage is TRBV14 and J usage is TRBJ1-3; no reliable D call. Germline CDR1 and CDR2: SGHDN and FVKESK. V shed 0 bases and J shed 11 bases, with 14 bases lying between them. This CDR3 region has 14 residues. The CDR3 region is CASSQDRRASAIYF. The CDR3 coding sequence is TGTGCCAGCAGCCAAGATAGGCGGGCGTCGGCCATATATTTT.

This sequence joins TRBV11-2 and TRBJ2-5; 7 nucleotides line up with TRBD2. This CDR3 has 14 residues. Germline V gene lookup returns CDR1 SGHAT and CDR2 FQNNGV. V lost 7 bases, J lost 1 base, and 6 bases stayed unmatched. CDR3 residues: CASTPAGLQETQYF. The CDR3 DNA sequence: TGTGCCAGCACCCCAGCGGGACTCCAAGAGACCCAGTACTTC.

J is TRBJ1-5 and V is TRBV18; D is perhaps TRBD1 (5 bases). The V end was cut by 2 bases, the J end by 0 bases, with 17 bases between. Germline-derived CDR1 and CDR2 are KGHSH and LQKENI. The CDR3 is 18 amino acids. The CDR3 region has the DNA TGTGCCAGCTCACCAGGAGGGACGGGGATCTATAGCAATCAGCCCCAGCATTTT. Encoded protein: CASSPGGTGIYSNQPQHF.

The chain couples TRBV5-4 to TRBJ2-1, with TRBD1 matching 7 bases. J gave up 3 bases and V 3 bases, and 6 bases lay outside the gene matches. Germline CDR1 is SGHNT and CDR2 is YYREEE (reference sequence). The CDR3 runs 15 residues. The chain's CDR3 is CASSSGQAGYNEQFF. The CDR3, as DNA: TGTGCCAGCAGCTCTGGACAGGCTGGCTACAATGAGCAGTTCTTC. Using reference TRBV5-4 and TRBJ2-1 for the parts outside the CDR3, the full variable domain is ETGVTQSPTHLIKTRGQQVTLRCSSQSGHNTVSWYQQALGQGPQFIFQYYREEENGRGNFPPRFSGLQFPNYSSELNVNALELDDSALYLCASSSGQAGYNEQFFGPGTRLTVL.

V is TRBV24-1 and J is TRBJ1-2, with D uncertain. Germline V gene sequence: CDR1 KGHDR, CDR2 SFDVKD. This CDR3 comprises 14 residues. V was pared by 3 bases and J by 2 bases, with 9 bases between. The CDR3 sequence: CATSDSRENYGYTF. The CDR3 DNA reads TGTGCCACCAGTGATAGTCGGGAGAACTATGGCTACACCTTC.

The rearrangement links TRBV6-4 to TRBJ2-2; TRBD2 aligns across 7 bases. J was trimmed by 9 bases and V by 5 bases; bases with no gene match: 12. The CDR3 is 15 residues long. Germline V gene sequence: CDR1 MRHNA, CDR2 SNTAGT. CDR3 in amino acids: CASSRLGGSARELFF. The CDR3 DNA reads as TGTGCCAGCAGTCGACTCGGGGGGAGCGCCCGGGAGCTGTTTTTT.

The chain employs TRBV5-1 and TRBJ2-2; perhaps TRBD2 as D (6 bases). V was pared by 0 bases and J by 3 bases, with 9 bases between. This CDR3 comprises 15 residues. Germline CDR1 SGHRS, CDR2 YFSETQ. This CDR3 is CASSLDREYTGELFF. In DNA, the CDR3 is TGCGCCAGCAGCTTGGATCGGGAGTACACCGGGGAGCTGTTTTTT.

V usage is TRBV6-5 and J usage is TRBJ1-2, with 7 positions matching TRBD1. V gave up 8 bases and J gave up 6 bases; unmatched junction bases: 12. This CDR3 comprises 14 residues. The germline V gene encodes CDR1 MNHEY and CDR2 SVGAGI. The CDR3 loop reads CASLRQGGVDGYTF. CDR3 nucleotides: TGTGCCAGCCTAAGACAGGGTGGGGTCGATGGCTACACCTTC.

The rearrangement uses TRBV11-2 and TRBJ2-3, with no clear D. V shed 3 bases and J shed 6 bases, with 7 bases lying between them. The CDR3 has 12 amino acids. The V gene's germline CDR1 is SGHAT and CDR2 FQNNGV. The CDR3 DNA reads as TGTGCCAGCAGCTTTTCACGGGATACGCAGTATTTT. Residues: CASSFSRDTQYF.

The chain recombines TRBV12-5 with TRBJ2-5; D not certain. Germline loops: CDR1 LGHNT, CDR2 FRNRAP. This CDR3 comprises 11 residues. Trimming removed 2 bases at V and 5 bases at J, with 3 bases between. CDR3 region: CASGLLETQYF. The CDR3 region has the DNA TGTGCTAGTGGTTTGCTGGAGACCCAGTACTTC.

The V and J genes are TRBV28 and TRBJ1-2, with 7 bases identical to TRBD1. The CDR3 runs 15 residues. Per the germline V gene, CDR1 is MDHEN and CDR2 is SYDVKM. The V gene end was trimmed by 5 bases and the J gene end by 4 bases; junction bases not matched to a gene: 10. CDR3 protein: CASSTLGQVSYGYTF. The CDR3 nucleotides are TGTGCCAGCAGTACCCTAGGACAGGTTTCCTATGGCTACACCTTC.

The J gene is TRBJ2-1, the V gene TRBV11-2; 11 bases line up with TRBD2. This CDR3 has 17 residues. CDR1 and CDR2 (germline): SGHAT, FQNNGV. Unmatched junction bases numbered 9, after V lost 0 bases and J lost 8 bases. This CDR3 is CASSLEAPLAGGDEQFF. CDR3 nucleotide sequence: TGTGCCAGCAGCTTAGAAGCCCCCCTAGCGGGGGGCGATGAGCAGTTCTTC.

The CDR3 DNA reads TGTGCCAGCTCACCAGCACAGGGCGGGTCCGGGGAGCTGTTTTTT. Its translation is CASSPAQGGSGELFF. J is TRBJ2-2 and V is TRBV18; D might be TRBD1 (6 bases). Trimming took 2 bases from V and 6 from J, leaving 13 bases between them. The CDR3 is 15 amino acids. Germline CDR1 reads KGHSH; CDR2 reads LQKENI.

This clone was found once. The chain links TRBV11-1 to TRBJ2-7, with D possibly matching TRBD2 (6 bases). CDR1 is SGHAT and CDR2 is FQDESV in the germline V gene (reference sequence). V gave up 0 bases and J gave up 2 bases, with 14 bases separating them. The CDR3 runs to 16 residues. In DNA, the CDR3 is TGTGCCAGCAGCTTAGCGCTTGCGGGAAGTACCTACGAGCAGTACTTC. It encodes CASSLALAGSTYEQYF. Together with reference TRBV11-1 and TRBJ2-7, the CDR3 gives the full variable domain: EAEVAQSPRYKITEKSQAVAFWCDPISGHATLYWYRQILGQGPELLVQFQDESVVDDSQLPKDRFSAERLKGVDSTLKIQPAELGDSAMYLCASSLALAGSTYEQYFGPGTRLTVT.

This clone has just a few counts. The chain joins TRBV30 to TRBJ2-5; D possibly corresponds to TRBD2 (6 bases). Germline lookup yields CDR1 GTSNPN and CDR2 SVGIG (reference sequence). Between the trimmed V and J ends, which lost 0 bases and 7 bases, there was a span of 12 bases. The CDR3 covers 13 residues. The CDR3 DNA is TGTGCCTGGAGTGTCCACCGGGGGAGGACCCAGTACTTC. This translates into CAWSVHRGRTQYF.

The J gene is TRBJ1-4, the V gene TRBV6-1; 7 nucleotides line up with TRBD1. J lost 3 bases, V lost 3 bases, and 4 bases had no gene match. The CDR3 has 15 residues. Germline-derived CDR1 and CDR2 are MNHNS and SASEGT. The CDR3 nucleotides are TGTGCCAGCAGTGACCCGGGACAGCCTAATGAAAAACTGTTTTTT. This translates into CASSDPGQPNEKLFF.

The chain combines TRBV13 with TRBJ2-1; weak D call: TRBD2 (6 bases). This CDR3 region has 14 residues. CDR1 is PRHDT, CDR2 FYEKMQ, per germline (reference sequence). Trimming took 5 bases from V and 3 from J, leaving 11 bases between them. CDR3 amino acids: CASSSRESYNEQFF. In DNA, the CDR3 is TGTGCCAGCAGCAGTCGGGAGAGCTACAATGAGCAGTTCTTC.

The chain carries TRBV4-1 and TRBJ1-3, with D unresolved. CDR1 MGHRA and CDR2 YSYEKL come from the germline V gene. Trimming cost V 1 base and J 3 bases, with 7 bases left between them. This CDR3 spans 14 amino acids. The CDR3 coding sequence is TGCGCCAGCAGCCAAGTTTACAATGGAAACACCATATATTTT. This gives the protein CASSQVYNGNTIYF.

The V gene is TRBV19, the J gene TRBJ2-7; perhaps TRBD2 as D (5 bases). Per germline, CDR1 LNHDA and CDR2 SQIVND (reference sequence). This CDR3 has 15 residues. The ends were cut back, 9 bases at V and 0 bases at J, with 18 bases in the middle. CDR3 sequence: CARRHGNRSSYEQYF. The CDR3 DNA reads as TGTGCCAGGAGACACGGGAACAGAAGCTCCTACGAGCAGTACTTC.

This clone was seen more than once but under ten times. The chain carries TRBV7-9 and TRBJ1-2; D remains unclear. The CDR3 extends over 12 amino acids. Trimming stripped 5 bases from V and 2 bases from J, with 6 bases between. CDR1 and CDR2 from the germline V gene are SEHNR and FQNEAQ (reference sequence). The CDR3 sequence is CASSQNNYGYTF. The CDR3 coding sequence is TGTGCCAGCAGCCAGAACAACTATGGCTACACCTTC.

The rearrangement links TRBV5-1 to TRBJ1-4, with D maybe TRBD1 (5 bases). The CDR3 runs 15 residues. Germline V gives CDR1 SGHRS, CDR2 YFSETQ. The V end lost 1 base, the J end lost 4 bases, and 11 bases lay between the germline ends. CDR3 loop: CASSLLGTDNEKLFF. CDR3 DNA: TGCGCCAGCAGCTTGTTGGGGACTGATAATGAAAAACTGTTTTTT.

The V and J genes are TRBV27 and TRBJ2-1; tentatively, D is TRBD2 (6 bases). V lost 2 bases to trimming and J lost 3 bases, with 20 bases between them. The germline V gene encodes CDR1 MNHEY and CDR2 SMNVEV (reference sequence). This CDR3 contains 18 residues. In nucleotides, the CDR3 is TGTGCCAGCAGTTTAAGCTATTCGGAGGGACTCCTCTACAATGAGCAGTTCTTC. Its translation: CASSLSYSEGLLYNEQFF.

The sample holds one count of this clone. J is TRBJ1-1 and V is TRBV2; D is unresolved. The germline gives CDR1 SNHLY, CDR2 FYNNEI. The CDR3 totals 13 residues. V was clipped by 4 bases and J by 0 bases, with 6 bases between them. The CDR3 region is CASSGEMNTEAFF. CDR3 bases: TGTGCCAGCAGTGGAGAAATGAACACTGAAGCTTTCTTT.

The V and J genes are TRBV11-3 and TRBJ1-4, with 7 bases that match TRBD1. Germline CDR1 and CDR2: SGHNT and YENEEA. V lost 1 base and J lost 6; bases outside the gene matches: 8. CDR3 length: 16 residues. In nucleotides, the CDR3 is TGTGCCAGCAGCTTAGGAGGGGGCGCCTTCGATGAAAAACTGTTTTTT. Residues: CASSLGGGAFDEKLFF.

V gene TRBV7-3 combines with J gene TRBJ2-6; D call uncertain. Germline V gene lookup returns CDR1 SGHTA and CDR2 FQGTGA. This CDR3 spans 16 amino acids. The V end lost 5 bases, the J end lost 0 bases, and 11 bases lay between the germline ends. The CDR3 loop is CASSRPLGSGANVLTF. The CDR3 nucleotides are TGTGCCAGCAGCCGCCCTCTCGGCTCTGGGGCCAACGTCCTGACTTTC.

This clone was seen once. This rearrangement joins TRBV13 to TRBJ1-2; D gene uncertain. Germline values: CDR1 PRHDT, CDR2 FYEKMQ (reference sequence). V lost 5 bases and J lost 5, with 18 bases in between. The CDR3 consists of 15 residues. This CDR3 is CASSQSKGAPYGYTF. The CDR3 DNA reads as TGTGCCAGCAGCCAAAGTAAGGGAGCCCCTTATGGCTACACCTTC.

V and J are TRBV19 and TRBJ1-5; no definite D call. Germline lookup yields CDR1 LNHDA and CDR2 SQIVND (reference sequence). This CDR3 region has 12 residues. Trimming removed 7 bases from V and 5 bases from J, with 9 bases in between. This CDR3 reads CASTTGDQPQHF. DNA for the CDR3: TGTGCCAGTACCACCGGGGATCAGCCCCAGCATTTT. Combining the CDR3 with reference TRBV19 and TRBJ1-5 gives the whole variable domain DGGITQSPKYLFRKEGQNVTLSCEQNLNHDAMYWYRQDPGQGLRLIYYSQIVNDFQKGDIAEGYSVSREKKESFPLTVTSAQKNPTAFYLCASTTGDQPQHFGDGTRLSIL.

The chain couples TRBV27 to TRBJ2-7; 10 bases are shared with TRBD2. CDR3 length: 15 residues. Germline loops: CDR1 MNHEY, CDR2 SMNVEV (reference sequence). V was pared by 6 bases and J by 5 bases, with 10 bases of the junction left unmatched. The chain's CDR3 is CASSRGVAGGNEQYF. CDR3 nucleotides: TGTGCCAGCAGCCGCGGGGTAGCGGGGGGTAACGAGCAGTACTTC.